The clone carrying this T cell receptor beta chain was detected ten times or more. The antigen remains undetermined. This entry belongs to a study of beta chain features in type 1 diabetes. About the research overall: Comparable age, gender and cell yields were observed in patients relative to healthy donors. General study findings and limits: A moderate, significant TCRB CDR3 shortening appeared in type 1 diabetes across four CD4+ subsets.

V was trimmed by 2 bases and J by 4 bases, leaving 7 bases between them. Germline V gene sequence: CDR1 SQVTM, CDR2 ANQGSEA. CDR3 size: 12 residues. Expressed TCRB transcripts were sequenced after all isolated RNA was converted to cDNA. The average output of naive, central memory and regulatory T cell samples was around 3.5 million reads. Libraries were prepared by immunoSEQ multiplex PCR; TCRdb keeps only in-frame clonotypes and omits some of them. The sample carries roughly 150,000 clones, approximately 8% recorded once. The sequence was collected from a woman in her forties with type 1 diabetes. Sequencing was performed on central memory CD4+ T cells from blood. This sequence joins TRBV29-1 and TRBJ2-3; D unresolved. The CDR3 DNA reads TGCAGCGTTGAACTCCAGGCAGATACGCAGTATTTT. Translated, it gives CSVELQADTQYF.